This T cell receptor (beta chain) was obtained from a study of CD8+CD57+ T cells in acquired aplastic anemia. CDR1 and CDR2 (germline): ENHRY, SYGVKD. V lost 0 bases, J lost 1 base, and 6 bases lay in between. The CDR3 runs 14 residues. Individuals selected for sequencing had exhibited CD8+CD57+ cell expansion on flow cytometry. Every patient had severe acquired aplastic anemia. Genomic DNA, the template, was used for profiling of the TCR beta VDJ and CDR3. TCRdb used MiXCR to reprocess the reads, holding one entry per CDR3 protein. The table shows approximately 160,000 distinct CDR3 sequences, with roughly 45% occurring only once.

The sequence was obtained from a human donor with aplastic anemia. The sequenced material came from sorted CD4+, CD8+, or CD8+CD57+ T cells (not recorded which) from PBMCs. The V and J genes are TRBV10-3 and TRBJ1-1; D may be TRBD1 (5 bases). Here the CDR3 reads CAISESGPNTEAFF. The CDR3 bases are TGTGCCATCAGTGAGTCGGGACCGAACACTGAAGCTTTCTTT.